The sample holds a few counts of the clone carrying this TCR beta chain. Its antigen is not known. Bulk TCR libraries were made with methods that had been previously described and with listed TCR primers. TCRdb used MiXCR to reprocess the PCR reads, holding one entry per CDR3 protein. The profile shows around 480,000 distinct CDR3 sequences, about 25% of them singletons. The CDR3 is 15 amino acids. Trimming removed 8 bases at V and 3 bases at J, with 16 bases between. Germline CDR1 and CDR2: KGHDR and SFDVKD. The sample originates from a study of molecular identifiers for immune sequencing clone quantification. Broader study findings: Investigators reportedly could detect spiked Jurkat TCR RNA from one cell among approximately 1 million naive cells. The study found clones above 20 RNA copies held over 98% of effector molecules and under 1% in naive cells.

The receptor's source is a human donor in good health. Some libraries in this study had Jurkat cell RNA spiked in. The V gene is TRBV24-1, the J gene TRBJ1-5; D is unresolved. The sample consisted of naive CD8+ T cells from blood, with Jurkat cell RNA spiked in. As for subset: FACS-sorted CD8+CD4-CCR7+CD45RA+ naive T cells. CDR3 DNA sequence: TGTGCCACCATCCACGGAGGGCAGTACAATCAGCCCCAGCATTTT. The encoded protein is CATIHGGQYNQPQHF.